Only a few counts were recorded for the clone carrying this TCR beta chain. Its antigen is unknown. This record belongs to a study of T cell repertoires in cytomegalovirus infection. Study at large: Based on public TCR beta signatures, there were indications of CMV infection and of a matching HLA type. Study-level results: Cumulated frequencies of public TCR beta families served to identify carriers of CMV plus the relevant HLA. HLA-C-restricted, CMV-specific TCR beta clonotypes were dominant ex vivo.

One entry per CDR3 protein results from TCRdb running MiXCR on the reads. In the table there are hundreds of thousands of distinct CDR3 sequences, roughly 26% of which are singletons. Per the germline V gene, CDR1 is SQVTM and CDR2 is ANQGSEA. This CDR3 comprises 14 residues. The trim removed 7 bases at V and 3 bases at J, leaving 7 bases unmatched. The chain couples TRBV29-1 to TRBJ2-7; 12 bases are a match to TRBD1. The clonotype was recovered from a human donor in good health (CMV status not recorded). Some clones in this sample may be carry-over from other donors' samples. The sequenced material came from CD8+ T cells from PBMCs. CDR3 coding DNA: TGCAGCGCCGAGGGGACAGGGGGCGACTACGAGCAGTACTTC. It translates to CSAEGTGGDYEQYF.